The 19 T cell receptor beta chains given below trace back to one sample, sequenced in a study of tumor-infiltrating lymphocytes in primary liver carcinoma. It was from about 20-30 mg of unsorted bulk tissue that RNA and DNA were co-extracted. Production of TCR beta cDNA used 500 ng total RNA together with a constant-region primer. Modified slightly, ARM-PCR produced TCR beta libraries over three nested multiplex PCR rounds. A C-beta reverse primer and TRBV1-TRBV30 forward primers served in each of the first two PCR rounds, at ten to eleven cycles apiece. From the multiplex PCR reads, TCRdb called clonotypes with MiXCR, one entry per CDR3 protein. The sample has fewer than 250,000 distinct CDR3 sequences, just under 85% seen once. The sequenced sample was tumor tissue from primary liver carcinoma. Receptors were obtained from a man in his forties with primary liver carcinoma and hepatitis B virus infection.

With respect to this clonotype: The junction does not match germline at one end; this may be a read error. CDR3 DNA: TGTGCCAGCAGACTAACCGGGCCAACGCAGGGCTACTCCTTC. Protein: CASRLTGPTQGYSF. The V gene is TRBV28, the J gene TRBJ1-2; possibly TRBD1 for D (5 bases). The germline V gene has CDR1 MDHEN and CDR2 SYDVKM. This CDR3 is 14 amino acids long.

About this clonotype: At one boundary the junction diverges from the germline segment, which might be a read error. This chain links TRBV25-1 with TRBJ2-6; D is uncertain. The CDR3 spans 16 residues. Germline-derived CDR1 and CDR2 are MGHDK and SYGVNS. This CDR3 is CVSSEFGSSGTNVLTF. The CDR3 bases are TGTGTCAGCAGTGAATTCGGCAGCTCTGGGACCAACGTCCTGACTTTC.

Concerning this clonotype: Relative to the germline gene, one junction end is altered; a read error may explain this. V gene TRBV11-2 combines with J gene TRBJ2-7; the match to TRBD2 covers 9 bases. The CDR3 is made up of 15 amino acids. Germline assignment: CDR1 SGHAT and CDR2 FQNNGV. This CDR3 reads CTSSLLAGGNYEQYF. CDR3 in DNA: TGTACCAGCAGCTTACTGGCGGGGGGGAACTACGAGCAGTACTTC. Full variable domain (outside the CDR3, taken from reference TRBV11-2 and TRBJ2-7): EAGVAQSPRYKIIEKRQSVAFWCNPISGHATLYWYQQILGQGPKLLIQFQNNGVVDDSQLPKDRFSAERLKGVDSTLKIQPAKLEDSAVYLCTSSLLAGGNYEQYFGPGTRLTVT.

About this clonotype itself: Relative to the germline gene, one junction end is altered; a read error may explain this. The gene calls are TRBV11-1 and TRBJ2-7; the D is unclear. The CDR3 contains 17 residues. Germline loops: CDR1 SGHAT, CDR2 FQDESV (reference sequence). CDR3 nucleotide sequence: TGTGGCAGCAGCTTAGGGCCGCCGAGTGAAAGCTCCTACGAGCAGTACTTC. The encoded protein is CGSSLGPPSESSYEQYF.

To note about this clonotype: The junction shows a germline mismatch at one end, possibly a read error. The rearrangement joins TRBV5-1 to TRBJ2-6; D is possibly TRBD1 (5 bases). Germline CDR1 reads SGHRS; CDR2 reads YFSETQ. This CDR3 contains 18 residues. The CDR3 sequence is CASSPTPSLISGANVLSF. The CDR3 DNA follows: TGCGCCAGCAGCCCAACGCCGTCGCTAATATCTGGGGCCAACGTCCTGAGTTTC. Complete variable domain (other parts from reference TRBV5-1 and TRBJ2-6): KAGVTQTPRYLIKTRGQQVTLSCSPISGHRSVSWYQQTPGQGLQFLFEYFSETQRNKGNFPGRFSGRQFSNSRSEMNVSTLELGDSALYLCASSPTPSLISGANVLSFGAGSRLTVL.

About this clonotype: Possible read error: a much larger clone is one base away. The V call is TRBV7-3, the J call TRBJ2-1; no reliable D call. Per the germline V gene, CDR1 is SGHTA and CDR2 is FQGTGA. This CDR3 comprises 13 residues. V dropped 4 bases and J dropped 4 bases, with 8 bases sitting between them. This CDR3 is CASSSPMYNEQFF. CDR3 nucleotide sequence: TGTGCCAGCAGCTCACCTATGTACAATGAGCAGTTCTTC.

Of note for this clonotype: Its ends do not fully match the called genes, so a read error is possible. V gene TRBV2 combines with J gene TRBJ2-2; TRBD2 aligns across 10 bases. CDR1 is SNHLY and CDR2 is FYNNEI in the germline V gene. This CDR3 comprises 14 residues. This CDR3 reads CASTVAGGTGKLFF. DNA of the CDR3: TGTGCCAGTACCGTAGCGGGAGGTACCGGGAAGCTGTTTTTT.

The table lists this clonotype with a count of one. As the CDR3 is not closed by the conserved phenylalanine or tryptophan, this likely results from a read error. The chain links TRBV12-3 or TRBV12-4 to TRBJ1-1; D might be TRBD1 (5 bases). The CDR3 has 13 amino acids. This CDR3 is CGSSYSGLTEAFL. The CDR3 DNA reads TGTGGCAGCAGCTATTCAGGGTTGACTGAAGCTTTCCTT.

In regard to this clonotype: One end of the junction fails to match germline, which may point to a read error. The rearrangement uses TRBV5-1 and TRBJ2-6, with unresolved D. This CDR3 is built from 15 residues. CDR1 SGHRS and CDR2 YFSETQ come from the germline V gene. The CDR3 region is CTSSLESFGANVLTF. The CDR3 coding sequence is TGCACCAGCAGCTTGGAGAGTTTTGGGGCCAACGTCCTGACTTTC.

As for this clonotype: The junction departs from the called germline gene at one end, perhaps through a read error. The rearrangement links TRBV28 to TRBJ2-5; D not certain. CDR1 is MDHEN, CDR2 SYDVKM, per germline. The length of the CDR3 is 15 residues. The CDR3 here is CVSTSHTRFQETQYF. The CDR3 DNA sequence: TGTGTCAGCACCTCGCACACCAGATTCCAAGAGACCCAGTACTTC.

This chain connects TRBV11-2 to TRBJ2-1; 8 bases are a match to TRBD2. The trim removed 10 bases at V and 5 bases at J, leaving 13 bases unmatched. The CDR3 sequence is 15 residues long. CDR1 and CDR2 from the germline V gene are SGHAT and FQNNGV. The CDR3 DNA reads as TGTGCCATTAGCTTTAGCGGGGCACTCGACAATGAGCAGTTCTTC. Translation: CAISFSGALDNEQFF.

In this sample, this clonotype is medium-sized. The rearrangement links TRBV29-1 to TRBJ1-2, with D possibly matching TRBD1 (5 bases). Germline values: CDR1 SQVTM, CDR2 ANQGSEA. V lost 4 bases and J 0 bases, leaving 24 bases between the germline ends. The CDR3 totals 18 residues. The CDR3 loop is CSVGAPTGTQVANYGYTF. The CDR3 bases are TGCAGCGTTGGGGCACCAACAGGAACTCAAGTGGCTAACTATGGCTACACCTTC.

As to this clonotype: A read error may account for a junction end that differs from germline. The genes are TRBV29-1 and TRBJ2-5, with 7 positions matching TRBD1. The germline gives CDR1 SQVTM, CDR2 ANQGSEA. This CDR3 contains 14 residues. This CDR3 is CSVEGSDRAGTQNF. The CDR3 nucleotides read TGCAGCGTAGAAGGGTCCGACAGGGCCGGAACCCAGAACTTC. Combining the CDR3 with reference TRBV29-1 and TRBJ2-5 gives the whole variable domain SAVISQKPSRDICQRGTSLTIQCQVDSQVTMMFWYRQQPGQSLTLIATANQGSEATYESGFVIDKFPISRPNLTFSTLTVSNMSPEDSSIYLCSVEGSDRAGTQNFGPGTRLLVL.

In the case of this clonotype: A read error may produce the germline difference seen at one junction end. This chain joins TRBV11-3 and TRBJ2-1, with D unclear. CDR3 length: 12 amino acids. CDR1 is SGHNT and CDR2 is YENEEA in the germline V gene. Here the CDR3 DNA reads TGTGACAGCAGCTTAGTTATCTATGAGCAGTTCTTC. Protein sequence: CDSSLVIYEQFF.

The chain joins TRBV5-4 to TRBJ2-5, with D perhaps TRBD1 (5 bases). CDR3 size: 14 residues. Trimming left V 5 bases short and J 2 bases short, with 13 bases between. The V gene's germline CDR1 is SGHNT and CDR2 YYREEE (reference sequence). In nucleotides, the CDR3 is TGTGCCAGCAGTGCGGCAAGGGGTCAAGAGACCCAGTACTTC. As protein: CASSAARGQETQYF.

Details on this clonotype: One end of the junction varies from germline; a read error may be responsible. The J gene is TRBJ2-7, the V gene TRBV29-1; tentatively, D is TRBD1 or TRBD2 (5 bases each). This CDR3 has 16 residues. Per germline, CDR1 SQVTM and CDR2 ANQGSEA. The CDR3 DNA is TGCAGCGCCATGTCATCTGGGACCGGCAATCCCTACGAACAGTACTTC. Amino acid sequence: CSAMSSGTGNPYEQYF.

A remark on this clonotype: Since the CDR3 does not end with the conserved phenylalanine or tryptophan, this likely comes from a read error. The chain has TRBV6-2 or TRBV6-3 and TRBJ2-5; TRBD2 aligns across 9 bases. Germline lookup yields CDR1 MNHEY and CDR2 SVGEGT. There are 13 residues in the CDR3. V shed 6 bases and J 8 bases; nucleotides not matched to a gene: 7. The CDR3 DNA reads TGTGCCAGCAGCTCCGGACTAGCGAACACCCAGTACACC. Protein: CASSSGLANTQYT.

The chain couples TRBV10-1 to TRBJ1-2; 7 bases align to TRBD1. Trimming removed 4 bases from V and 8 bases from J; junction bases left unmatched: 10. CDR1 is WNHNN and CDR2 is SYGVQD in the germline V gene (reference sequence). This CDR3 comprises 14 residues. CDR3 sequence: CASSAATGSLGYTF. The CDR3 region has the DNA TGCGCCAGCAGTGCCGCGACAGGGAGCTTGGGCTACACCTTC.

Concerning this clonotype: Because it lacks the conserved phenylalanine or tryptophan at the end, this CDR3 is likely a read error. The chain combines TRBV29-1 with TRBJ2-3; D ambiguous. The V gene lost 6 bases and the J gene lost 2 bases, with 21 bases spanning the gap. The CDR3 length is 16 residues. CDR1 and CDR2 from the germline V gene are SQVTM and ANQGSEA. In DNA form, the CDR3 reads TGCAGCGTCGCTGGAGTGGGCGGACGTAACACAGATACGCAGTATCTT. Residues: CSVAGVGGRNTDTQYL.